Listed below are T cell receptor beta chains from one sample, sequenced in a study of long-term antiretroviral therapy in people with HIV. Method: immunoSEQ multiplex PCR; TCRdb's copy keeps in-frame clones and lacks some. The table includes about 39,000 clones, less than 90% detected once. This sample comprised unsorted PBMCs, obtained 1.2 years after starting antiretroviral therapy. These TCRs come from a woman between 45 and 65 years old with HIV. The CDR3 runs from the conserved cysteine through the conserved F or W. Each record gives: clone size, D gene, J gene, V gene, CDR3 DNA, CDR3 protein. The D gene is left open where the match is weak. Some rows have no size entry. The others give once, few or many, or a class for an expanded clone.

NA	NA	TRBJ2-3	TRBV4-2	TGTGCCAGCAGCCAAACAGTTGGGGGGAGCACAGATACGCAGTATTTT	CASSQTVGGSTDTQYF
once	NA	TRBJ1-1	TRBV9	TGTGCCAGCAGCGATGAGTTAAACACTGAAGCTTTCTTT	CASSDELNTEAFF
NA	TRBD1	TRBJ2-3	TRBV25-1	TGTGCCAGCAGCTCCTGGACAGGGAGCACAGATACGCAGTATTTT	CASSSWTGSTDTQYF
few	NA	TRBJ2-7	TRBV7-9	TGTGCCAGCAGCTATGAACACCTTAGCGACTACGAGCAGTACTTC	CASSYEHLSDYEQYF
NA	NA	TRBJ1-2	TRBV4-1	TGCGCCAGCAGCCAAGTCGGCTCCAACTATGGCTACACCTTC	CASSQVGSNYGYTF
few	NA	TRBJ2-7	TRBV29-1	TGCAGCGTTGGGGACGACTACGAGCAGTACTTC	CSVGDDYEQYF
NA	TRBD1	TRBJ1-2	TRBV27	TGTGCCAGCAGTCCCAGAGTAGGGGGCGCGGGAAGCTACACCTTC	CASSPRVGGAGSYTF
NA	NA	TRBJ2-1	TRBV2	TGTGCCAGCAGTGAGTCGGGAAATGAGCAGTTCTTC	CASSESGNEQFF
NA	NA	TRBJ2-5	TRBV5-1	TGCGCCAGCAGCTTGGTCCCGCAGGGAAGGGCGCCAAGGGAGACCCAGTACTTC	CASSLVPQGRAPRETQYF
NA	TRBD1	TRBJ1-1	TRBV9	TGTGCCAGCAGCGTAGAACAGGGGGCTCGCACTGAAGCTTTCTTT	CASSVEQGARTEAFF
NA	TRBD1	TRBJ1-1	TRBV29-1	TGCAGCGTTGGAAGAAGGCGGGCACAGGGGGTCACTGAAGCTTTCTTT	CSVGRRRAQGVTEAFF
once	NA	TRBJ1-4	TRBV7-2	TGTGCCAGCAGCTTATGGGCCCCAACTAATGAAAAACTGTTTTTT	CASSLWAPTNEKLFF
NA	NA	TRBJ2-7	TRBV5-6	TGTGCCAGCAGCGGCGGGGACACCGTAAGCTCCTACGAGCAGTACTTC	CASSGGDTVSSYEQYF
NA	NA	TRBJ2-7	TRBV6-5	TGTGCCAGCAGTTGGGGGCCCCCGGGATACGAGCAGTACTTC	CASSWGPPGYEQYF
NA	NA	TRBJ1-1	TRBV18	TGTGCCAGCGGGAGCTCTGAAGCTTTCTTT	CASGSSEAFF
NA	NA	TRBJ1-1	TRBV6-5	TGTGCCAGCAGTTACTCCCAACCCGTAGAGACTGAAGCTTTCTTT	CASSYSQPVETEAFF
once	TRBD1	TRBJ1-4	TRBV4-1	TGCGCCAGCAGCCCTCCCCGGACAGGCCCTAATGAAAAACTGTTTTTT	CASSPPRTGPNEKLFF
NA	TRBD1	TRBJ1-5	TRBV6-5	TGTGCCAGCAGTCGGGACAGTGTTAGGCCCCAGCATTTT	CASSRDSVRPQHF
few	NA	TRBJ1-1	TRBV28	TGTGCCAGCAGCCCCAGTAAGAACACTGAAGCTTTCTTT	CASSPSKNTEAFF
NA	NA	TRBJ1-4	TRBV7-2	TGTGCCAGCAGTCATCAGGGCGCAACTAATGAAAAACTGTTTTTT	CASSHQGATNEKLFF
NA	NA	TRBJ1-5	TRBV18	TGTGCCAGCTCACCAGAGGTCGGACGGAACAATCAGCCCCAGCATTTT	CASSPEVGRNNQPQHF
NA	NA	TRBJ1-3	TRBV7-2	TGTGCCAGCAGCTTAGCAGGGGGATCGGGAAACACCATATATTTT	CASSLAGGSGNTIYF
NA	TRBD1	TRBJ1-2	TRBV18	TGTGCCAGCTCCCGACAGGGTCGCCATGGCTACACCTTC	CASSRQGRHGYTF
NA	TRBD1	TRBJ1-1	TRBV18	TGTGCCAGCTCACCATCCGGACAGGGCTTGACTGAAGCTTTCTTT	CASSPSGQGLTEAFF
NA	NA	TRBJ1-1	TRBV7-2	TGTGCCAGCAGCTTAGGGCCCACTGAAGCTTTCTTT	CASSLGPTEAFF
NA	NA	TRBJ1-5	TRBV28	TGTGCCAGCAGGCCCGACAGAAATCAGCCCCAGCATTTT	CASRPDRNQPQHF
NA	NA	TRBJ1-5	TRBV15	TGTGCCACCTCACCGCAGGAATATAGCAATCAGCCCCAGCATTTT	CATSPQEYSNQPQHF
NA	NA	TRBJ1-1	TRBV5-1	TGCGCCAGCAGCCCCGAACAGGGAAACACTGAAGCTTTCTTT	CASSPEQGNTEAFF